This is a list of T cell receptor beta chains from one sample in a study of cytomegalovirus exposure and HLA in healthy donors. Sequenced by immunoSEQ multiplex PCR; TCRdb stores in-frame clones only, minus some. The profile shows about 140,000 clones, approximately 82% of them singletons. What was sequenced was PBMCs. The origin of the receptors is a man aged 25-45 years in good health and CMV-seropositive. The CDR3 runs from the conserved cysteine through the conserved F or W. D genes are given only for firm matches. Some rows mark clone size as missing; the rest say once, few, many or name a class of expanded clone.

>TRBJ2-2|-|-|TRBV7-3
TGTGCCAGCAGCTTCTTGGCAACCGGGGAGCTGTTTTTT
CASSFLATGELFF
>TRBJ2-1|-|-|TRBV29-1
TGCAGCGTTGAACCCAGGGTTAATGACCAGTTCTTC
CSVEPRVNDQFF
>TRBJ2-2|-|TRBD1|TRBV5-6
TGTGCCAGCAGCTTGGTTTCGGAGGGACAGGGGGTCACCGGGGAGCCGTTTTTT
CASSLVSEGQGVTGEPFF
>TRBJ2-1|-|TRBD2|TRBV19
TGTGCCAGTAGTATAAGGGAGGGGTATCGGGAGAATGAGCAGTTCTTC
CASSIREGYRENEQFF
>TRBJ2-3|-|TRBD2|TRBV5-4
TGTGCCAGCAGCATGGGACTAGCGCAAGATACGCAGTATTTT
CASSMGLAQDTQYF
>TRBJ2-1|-|-|TRBV7-2
-
CASSLVGGGAQKFF
>TRBJ2-7|-|-|TRBV30
TGTGCCTGGAGTGTAGGAGGAGTGGCGAGCGAGCAGTACTTC
CAWSVGGVASEQYF
>TRBJ1-1|-|TRBD1|TRBV5-8
TGTGCCAGCAGCCGAGGACAGGGCAACACTGAAGCTTTCTTT
CASSRGQGNTEAFF
>TRBJ1-6|-|-|TRBV6-6
TGTGCCAGCAGTTTACAGGTTTCACCCCTCCACTTT
CASSLQVSPLHF
>TRBJ2-3|-|-|TRBV5-1
TGCGCCAGCAGCTTGTCAACTACCCTAAGCACAGATACGCAGTATTTT
CASSLSTTLSTDTQYF
>TRBJ1-5|-|TRBD1|TRBV28
TGTGCCAGCAGCCGGGGGGGACAGCCCTATCAGCCCCAGCATTTT
CASSRGGQPYQPQHF
>TRBJ2-7|-|TRBD2|TRBV19
TGTGCCAGTAGTATAGCGCCAGCGGGAGGATCCGAGCAGTACTTC
CASSIAPAGGSEQYF
>TRBJ1-5|-|-|TRBV6-4
TGTGCCAGGCAGGGGTACCAGCCCCAGCATTTT
CARQGYQPQHF
>TRBJ2-2|-|-|TRBV6-4
TGTGCCAGCAGTGCCAGGGAGAACACCGGGGAGCTGTTTTTT
CASSARENTGELFF
>TRBJ2-2|-|-|TRBV7-2
TGTGCCAGCAGCACAACAGTAAACACCGGGGAGCTGTTTTTT
CASSTTVNTGELFF
>TRBJ1-5|-|-|TRBV5-6
TGTGCCAGCAGCAGGTGGGGGGTTCAGCCCCAGCATTTT
CASSRWGVQPQHF
>TRBJ2-7|-|TRBD1|TRBV7-3
TGTGCCAGCAGCCCTGGGACAGGGGGCGAGCAGTACTTC
CASSPGTGGEQYF
>TRBJ2-1|-|-|TRBV10-2
TGCGCCAGCAGTGAGTCGACCCTAGCGCACATCTCCTACAATGAGCAGTTCTTC
CASSESTLAHISYNEQFF
>TRBJ2-7|-|TRBD2|TRBV28
TGTGCCAGCAGTCGACTAGCGGGAAGCTACGAGCAGTACTTC
CASSRLAGSYEQYF
>TRBJ2-5|-|-|TRBV27
TGTGCCAGCTCCATGGAGACCCAGTACTTC
CASSMETQYF
>TRBJ1-1|-|-|TRBV11-1
TGTGCCAGCAGCGCGACAGCAGGCGGCACTGAAGCTTTCTTT
CASSATAGGTEAFF
>TRBJ1-2|-|-|TRBV4-2
TGTGCCAGCAGCCAAGATGCGGTAAACTATGGCTACACCTTC
CASSQDAVNYGYTF
>TRBJ1-6|-|-|TRBV28
TGTGCCAGCAGCTTTCAACCCCAGGGTAATAATTCACCCCTCCACTTT
CASSFQPQGNNSPLHF
>TRBJ2-7|once|TRBD2|TRBV27
TGTGCCAGCAGTTTAAGGGGCGGGAGGGAGACCTACGAGCAGTACTTC
CASSLRGGRETYEQYF
>TRBJ1-3|few|-|TRBV7-9
TGTGCCAGCATCATGGGGGGGACGGGAAACACCATATATTTT
CASIMGGTGNTIYF
>TRBJ2-1|-|TRBD1|TRBV18
TGTGCCAGCCATTTCCGGGACAGCTACAATGAGCAGTTCTTC
CASHFRDSYNEQFF
>TRBJ2-6|-|-|TRBV27
TGTGCCAGCTCTTTCAGGGGACCCGGGGCCAACGTCCTGACTTTC
CASSFRGPGANVLTF